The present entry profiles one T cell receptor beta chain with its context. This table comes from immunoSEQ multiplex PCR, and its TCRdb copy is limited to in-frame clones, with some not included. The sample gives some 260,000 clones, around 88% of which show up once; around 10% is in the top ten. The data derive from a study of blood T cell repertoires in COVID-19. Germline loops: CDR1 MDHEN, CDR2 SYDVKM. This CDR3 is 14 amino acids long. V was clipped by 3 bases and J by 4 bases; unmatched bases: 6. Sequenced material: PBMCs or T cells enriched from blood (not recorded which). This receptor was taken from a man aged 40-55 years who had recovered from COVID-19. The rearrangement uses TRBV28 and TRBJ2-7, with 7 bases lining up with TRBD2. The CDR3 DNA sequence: TGTGCCAGCAGTTTCCCCGCGGGAGATTACGAGCAGTACTTC. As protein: CASSFPAGDYEQYF.